Given below is one T cell receptor beta chain in context. This entry is derived from a study of control samples from healthy donors and cancer patients. The repertoire was sequenced with immunoSEQ multiplex PCR; TCRdb's copy has only in-frame clones and lacks some. The profile shows 150,000 to 180,000 clones, 90% to 95% of them singletons. V was trimmed by 4 bases and J by 5 bases, leaving 9 bases between them. Germline lookup yields CDR1 SGHDT and CDR2 YYEEEE. The CDR3 has 12 amino acids. This chain links TRBV5-6 with TRBJ1-2; D is possibly TRBD1 (5 bases). The source material was blood. The clonotype originates from a man aged 35-49 years in good health. The CDR3 is CASSRGTYGYTF. CDR3 DNA: TGTGCCAGCAGCCGCGGGACGTATGGCTACACCTTC.